This TCR beta chain stems from a study of blood T cell repertoires in COVID-19. Libraries were prepared by immunoSEQ multiplex PCR; TCRdb keeps only in-frame clonotypes and omits some of them. The sample records more than 85,000 clones, around four fifths being singletons. This CDR3 spans 12 amino acids. The chain is built from TRBV21-1 and TRBJ2-7; the table's D gene call, TRBD1, was not cross checked with the DNA. TRBV21-1 is noted as a pseudogene. The sample taken for sequencing was peripheral blood. This receptor was taken from a woman in her fifties or sixties with acute or convalescent COVID-19. The CDR3, as DNA: TGTGCCAGCAGCAATTACAGCTACGAGCAGTACTTC. Residues: CASSNYSYEQYF.